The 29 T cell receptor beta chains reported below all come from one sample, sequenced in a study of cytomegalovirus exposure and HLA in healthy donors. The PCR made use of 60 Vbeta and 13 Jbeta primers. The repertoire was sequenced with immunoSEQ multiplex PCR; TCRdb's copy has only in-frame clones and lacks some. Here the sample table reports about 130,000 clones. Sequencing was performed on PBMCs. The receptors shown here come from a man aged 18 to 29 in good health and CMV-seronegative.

The CDR3 nucleotides are TGTGCCAGTAGCCTCGGACAGGGGGGCCAAGAGACCCAGTACTTC. Protein: CASSLGQGGQETQYF. This chain connects TRBV19 to TRBJ2-5; 10 positions match TRBD1. Germline CDR1 reads LNHDA; CDR2 reads SQIVND (reference sequence). CDR3 size: 15 residues. The V gene end was trimmed by 6 bases and the J gene end by 1 base; junction bases not matched to a gene: 5.

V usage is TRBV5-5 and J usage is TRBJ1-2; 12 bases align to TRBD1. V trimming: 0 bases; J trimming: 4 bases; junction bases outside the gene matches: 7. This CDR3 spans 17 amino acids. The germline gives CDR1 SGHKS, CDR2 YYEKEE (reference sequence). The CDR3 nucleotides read TGTGCCAGCAGCTTGGCCTCCGGGACAGGGGGCGCCTATGGCTACACCTTC. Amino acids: CASSLASGTGGAYGYTF.

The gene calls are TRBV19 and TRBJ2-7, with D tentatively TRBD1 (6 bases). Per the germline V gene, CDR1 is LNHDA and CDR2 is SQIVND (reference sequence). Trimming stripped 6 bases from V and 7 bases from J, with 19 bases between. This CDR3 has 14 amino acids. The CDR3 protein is CASRRTALLEEQYF. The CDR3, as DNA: TGTGCCAGTAGAAGGACAGCCTTACTGGAAGAGCAGTACTTC.

CDR3 bases: TGTGCCAGCTCGGGCGGGGCTGAAGCTTTCTTT. It yields the protein CASSGGAEAFF. The chain carries TRBV18 and TRBJ1-1; D remains unclear. The germline V gene has CDR1 KGHSH and CDR2 LQKENI. The V end was cut by 6 bases, the J end by 6 bases, with 8 bases between. The CDR3 extends over 11 amino acids.

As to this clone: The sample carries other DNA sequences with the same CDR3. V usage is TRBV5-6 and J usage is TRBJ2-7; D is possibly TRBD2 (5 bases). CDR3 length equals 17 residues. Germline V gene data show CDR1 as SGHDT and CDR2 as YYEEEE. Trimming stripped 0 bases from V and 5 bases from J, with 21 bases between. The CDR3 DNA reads TGTGCCAGCAGCTTGGCTCTCTCGGGGTCCAAAGGGAACGAGCAGTACTTC. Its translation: CASSLALSGSKGNEQYF.

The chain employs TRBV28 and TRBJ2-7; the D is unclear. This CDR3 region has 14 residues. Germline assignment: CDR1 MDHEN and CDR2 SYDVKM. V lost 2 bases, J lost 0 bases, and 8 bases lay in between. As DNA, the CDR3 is TGTGCCAGCAGTTTACCGGGTTACTCCTACGAGCAGTACTTC. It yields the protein CASSLPGYSYEQYF.

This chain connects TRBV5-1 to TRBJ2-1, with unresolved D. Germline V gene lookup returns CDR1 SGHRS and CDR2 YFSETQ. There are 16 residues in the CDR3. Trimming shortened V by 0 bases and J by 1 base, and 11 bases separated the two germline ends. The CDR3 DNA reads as TGCGCCAGCAGCTTGGTAGCCTGGATATCCTACAATGAGCAGTTCTTC. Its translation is CASSLVAWISYNEQFF.

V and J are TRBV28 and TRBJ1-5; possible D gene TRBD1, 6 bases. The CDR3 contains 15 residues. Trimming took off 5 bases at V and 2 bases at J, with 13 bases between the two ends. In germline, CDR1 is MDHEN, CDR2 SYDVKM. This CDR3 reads CASSPRGAGNQPQHF. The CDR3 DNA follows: TGTGCCAGCAGTCCGCGGGGGGCCGGCAATCAGCCCCAGCATTTT.

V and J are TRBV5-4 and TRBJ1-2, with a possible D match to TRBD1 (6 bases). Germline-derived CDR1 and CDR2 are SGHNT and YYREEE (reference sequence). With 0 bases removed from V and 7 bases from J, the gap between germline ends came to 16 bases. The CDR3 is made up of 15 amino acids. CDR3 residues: CASSLDQGRQVGYTF. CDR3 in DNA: TGTGCCAGCAGCTTGGATCAGGGGCGACAGGTTGGCTACACCTTC.

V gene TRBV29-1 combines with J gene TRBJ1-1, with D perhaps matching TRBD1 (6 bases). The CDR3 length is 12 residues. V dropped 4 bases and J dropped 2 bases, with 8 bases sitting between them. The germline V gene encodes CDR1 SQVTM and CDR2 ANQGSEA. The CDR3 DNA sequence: TGCAGCGTTGGACAGGTAAACACTGAAGCTTTCTTT. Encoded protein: CSVGQVNTEAFF. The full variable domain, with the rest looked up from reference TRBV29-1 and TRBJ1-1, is SAVISQKPSRDICQRGTSLTIQCQVDSQVTMMFWYRQQPGQSLTLIATANQGSEATYESGFVIDKFPISRPNLTFSTLTVSNMSPEDSSIYLCSVGQVNTEAFFGQGTRLTVV.

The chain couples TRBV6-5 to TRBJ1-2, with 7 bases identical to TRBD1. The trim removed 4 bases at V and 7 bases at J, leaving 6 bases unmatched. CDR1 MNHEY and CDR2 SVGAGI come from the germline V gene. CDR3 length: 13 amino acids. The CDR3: CASSLTGQRGYTF. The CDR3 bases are TGTGCCAGCAGTTTAACGGGACAGCGTGGCTACACCTTC.

As DNA, the CDR3 is TGCGCCAGCAGCTTGGCAGCGGGGGGGGCAGATACGCAGTATTTT. Protein sequence: CASSLAAGGADTQYF. V usage is TRBV5-1 and J usage is TRBJ2-3, with 10 bases identical to TRBD2. Germline assignment: CDR1 SGHRS and CDR2 YFSETQ. The V and J ends lost 0 bases and 4 bases, in that order; junction bases with no gene match: 2. The CDR3 length is 15 residues.

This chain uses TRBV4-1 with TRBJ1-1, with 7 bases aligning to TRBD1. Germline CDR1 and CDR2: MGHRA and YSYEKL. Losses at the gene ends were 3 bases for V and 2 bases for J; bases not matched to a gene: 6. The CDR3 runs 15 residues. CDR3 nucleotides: TGCGCCAGCAGCCAGCAGGGACAGCTCAACACTGAAGCTTTCTTT. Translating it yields CASSQQGQLNTEAFF.

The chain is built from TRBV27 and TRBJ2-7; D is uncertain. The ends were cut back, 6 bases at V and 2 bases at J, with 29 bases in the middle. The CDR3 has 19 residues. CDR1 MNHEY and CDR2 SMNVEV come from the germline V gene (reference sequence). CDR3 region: CASSLLPPDGPGEPYEQYF. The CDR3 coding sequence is TGTGCCAGCAGCCTACTACCCCCCGACGGCCCCGGCGAACCCTACGAGCAGTACTTC.

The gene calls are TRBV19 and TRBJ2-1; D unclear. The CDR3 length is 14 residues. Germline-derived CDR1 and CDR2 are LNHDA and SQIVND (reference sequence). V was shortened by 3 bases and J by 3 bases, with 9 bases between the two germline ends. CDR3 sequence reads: CASSITAGYNEQFF. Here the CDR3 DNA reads TGTGCCAGTAGTATTACGGCAGGCTACAATGAGCAGTTCTTC.

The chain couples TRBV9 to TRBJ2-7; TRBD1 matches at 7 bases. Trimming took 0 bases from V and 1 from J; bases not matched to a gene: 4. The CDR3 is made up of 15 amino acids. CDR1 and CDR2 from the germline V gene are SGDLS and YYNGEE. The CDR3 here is CASSVDDRESYEQYF. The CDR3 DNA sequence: TGTGCCAGCAGCGTAGATGACAGGGAATCCTACGAGCAGTACTTC.

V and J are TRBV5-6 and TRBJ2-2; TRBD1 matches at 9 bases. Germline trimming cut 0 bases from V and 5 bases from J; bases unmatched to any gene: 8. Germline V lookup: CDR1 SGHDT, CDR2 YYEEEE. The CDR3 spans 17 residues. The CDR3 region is CASSLGGPTGGTGELFF. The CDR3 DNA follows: TGTGCCAGCAGCTTGGGGGGGCCGACAGGGGGAACCGGGGAGCTGTTTTTT.

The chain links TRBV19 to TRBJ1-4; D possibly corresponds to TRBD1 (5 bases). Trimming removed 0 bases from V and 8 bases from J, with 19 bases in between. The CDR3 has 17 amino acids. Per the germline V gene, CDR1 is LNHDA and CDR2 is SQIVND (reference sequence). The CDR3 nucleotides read TGTGCCAGTAGTATAGATCTTTTTGATAGGGGTAGGGAAAAACTGTTTTTT. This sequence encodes CASSIDLFDRGREKLFF.

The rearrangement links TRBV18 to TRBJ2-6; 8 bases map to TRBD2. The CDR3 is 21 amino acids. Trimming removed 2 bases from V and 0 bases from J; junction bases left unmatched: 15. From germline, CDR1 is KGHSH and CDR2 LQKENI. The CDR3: CASSPKTPLAAFLSGANVLTF. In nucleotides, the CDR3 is TGTGCCAGCTCACCAAAAACGCCACTAGCGGCTTTCCTCTCTGGGGCCAACGTCCTGACTTTC.

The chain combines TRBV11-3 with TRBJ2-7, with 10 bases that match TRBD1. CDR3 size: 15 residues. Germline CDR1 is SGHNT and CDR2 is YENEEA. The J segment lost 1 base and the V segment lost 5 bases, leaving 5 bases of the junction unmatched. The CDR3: CASSRGQGDSYEQYF. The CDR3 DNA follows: TGTGCCAGCAGCCGCGGACAGGGGGATTCCTACGAGCAGTACTTC.

The CDR3 reads CASSIVGGATGELFF. CDR3 in DNA: TGTGCCAGTAGTATAGTGGGAGGTGCCACCGGGGAGCTGTTTTTT. V gene TRBV19 combines with J gene TRBJ2-2, with a weak D call TRBD2 (6 bases). V was trimmed by 1 base and J by 4 bases, leaving 10 bases between them. CDR3 length: 15 amino acids. Germline-derived CDR1 and CDR2 are LNHDA and SQIVND (reference sequence). Using reference TRBV19 and TRBJ2-2 for the parts outside the CDR3, the full variable domain is DGGITQSPKYLFRKEGQNVTLSCEQNLNHDAMYWYRQDPGQGLRLIYYSQIVNDFQKGDIAEGYSVSREKKESFPLTVTSAQKNPTAFYLCASSIVGGATGELFFGEGSRLTVL.

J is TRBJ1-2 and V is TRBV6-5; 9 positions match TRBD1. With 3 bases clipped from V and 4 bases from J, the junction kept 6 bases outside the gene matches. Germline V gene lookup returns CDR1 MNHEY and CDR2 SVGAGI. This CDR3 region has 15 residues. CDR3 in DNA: TGTGCCAGCAGTTATATGGGACAGGGAGTCTATGGCTACACCTTC. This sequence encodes CASSYMGQGVYGYTF.

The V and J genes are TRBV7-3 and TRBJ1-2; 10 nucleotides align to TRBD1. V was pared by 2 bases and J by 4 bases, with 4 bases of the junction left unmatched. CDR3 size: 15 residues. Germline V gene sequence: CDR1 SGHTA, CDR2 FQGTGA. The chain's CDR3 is CASSLGDRGLYGYTF. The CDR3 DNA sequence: TGTGCCAGCAGCTTAGGCGACAGGGGGCTCTATGGCTACACCTTC.

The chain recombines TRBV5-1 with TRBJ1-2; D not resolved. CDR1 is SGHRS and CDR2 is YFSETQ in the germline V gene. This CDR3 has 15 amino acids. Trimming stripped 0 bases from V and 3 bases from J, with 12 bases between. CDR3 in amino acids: CASSLEAAGDYGYTF. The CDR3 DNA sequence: TGCGCCAGCAGCTTGGAGGCCGCAGGCGACTATGGCTACACCTTC. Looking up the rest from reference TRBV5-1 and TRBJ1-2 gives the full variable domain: KAGVTQTPRYLIKTRGQQVTLSCSPISGHRSVSWYQQTPGQGLQFLFEYFSETQRNKGNFPGRFSGRQFSNSRSEMNVSTLELGDSALYLCASSLEAAGDYGYTFGSGTRLTVV.

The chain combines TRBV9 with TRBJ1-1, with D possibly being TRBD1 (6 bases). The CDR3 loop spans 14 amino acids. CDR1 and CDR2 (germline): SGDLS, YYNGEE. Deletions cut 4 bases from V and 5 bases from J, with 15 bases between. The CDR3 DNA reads TGTGCCAGCAGCCGACAGGTCGGGGGGACTGAAGCTTTCTTT. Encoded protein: CASSRQVGGTEAFF. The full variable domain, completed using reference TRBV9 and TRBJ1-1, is DSGVTQTPKHLITATGQRVTLRCSPRSGDLSVYWYQQSLDQGLQFLIQYYNGEERAKGNILERFSAQQFPDLHSELNLSSLELGDSALYFCASSRQVGGTEAFFGQGTRLTVV.

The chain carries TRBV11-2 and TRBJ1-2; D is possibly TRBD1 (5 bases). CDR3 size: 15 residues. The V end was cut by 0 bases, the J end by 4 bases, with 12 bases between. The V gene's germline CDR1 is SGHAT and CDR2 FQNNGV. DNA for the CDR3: TGTGCCAGCAGCTTAGAGGGCGCAGGGCCCTATGGCTACACCTTC. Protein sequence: CASSLEGAGPYGYTF. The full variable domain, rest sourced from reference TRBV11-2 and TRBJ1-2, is EAGVAQSPRYKIIEKRQSVAFWCNPISGHATLYWYQQILGQGPKLLIQFQNNGVVDDSQLPKDRFSAERLKGVDSTLKIQPAKLEDSAVYLCASSLEGAGPYGYTFGSGTRLTVV.

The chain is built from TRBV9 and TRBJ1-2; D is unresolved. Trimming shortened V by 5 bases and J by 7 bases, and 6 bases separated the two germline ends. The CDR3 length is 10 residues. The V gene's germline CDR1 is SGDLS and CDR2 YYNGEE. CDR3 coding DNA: TGTGCCAGCAGGTACGGTGGCTACACCTTC. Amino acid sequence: CASRYGGYTF.

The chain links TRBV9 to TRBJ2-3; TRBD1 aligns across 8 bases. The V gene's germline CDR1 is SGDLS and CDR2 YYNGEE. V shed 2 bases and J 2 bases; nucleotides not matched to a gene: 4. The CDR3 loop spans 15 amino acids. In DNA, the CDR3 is TGTGCCAGCAGCGTTTCGACAGGGGACACAGATACGCAGTATTTT. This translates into CASSVSTGDTDTQYF.

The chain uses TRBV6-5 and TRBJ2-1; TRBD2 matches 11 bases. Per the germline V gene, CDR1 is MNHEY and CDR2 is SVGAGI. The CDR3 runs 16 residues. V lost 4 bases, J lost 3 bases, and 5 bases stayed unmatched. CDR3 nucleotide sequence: TGTGCCAGCAGTTCCTTAGCGGGGGGGCTCTACAATGAGCAGTTCTTC. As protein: CASSSLAGGLYNEQFF.